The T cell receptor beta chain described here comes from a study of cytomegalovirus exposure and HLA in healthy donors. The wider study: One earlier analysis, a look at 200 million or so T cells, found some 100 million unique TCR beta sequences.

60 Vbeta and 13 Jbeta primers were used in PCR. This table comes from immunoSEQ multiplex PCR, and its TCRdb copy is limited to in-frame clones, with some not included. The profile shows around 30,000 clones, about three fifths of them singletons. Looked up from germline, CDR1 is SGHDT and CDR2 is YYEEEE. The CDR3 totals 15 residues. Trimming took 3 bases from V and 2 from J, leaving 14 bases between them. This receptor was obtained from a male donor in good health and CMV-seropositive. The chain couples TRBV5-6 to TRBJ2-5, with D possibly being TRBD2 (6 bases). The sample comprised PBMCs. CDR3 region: CASSSGSGVQETQYF. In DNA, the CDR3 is TGTGCCAGCAGCTCGGGCTCGGGGGTGCAAGAGACCCAGTACTTC.